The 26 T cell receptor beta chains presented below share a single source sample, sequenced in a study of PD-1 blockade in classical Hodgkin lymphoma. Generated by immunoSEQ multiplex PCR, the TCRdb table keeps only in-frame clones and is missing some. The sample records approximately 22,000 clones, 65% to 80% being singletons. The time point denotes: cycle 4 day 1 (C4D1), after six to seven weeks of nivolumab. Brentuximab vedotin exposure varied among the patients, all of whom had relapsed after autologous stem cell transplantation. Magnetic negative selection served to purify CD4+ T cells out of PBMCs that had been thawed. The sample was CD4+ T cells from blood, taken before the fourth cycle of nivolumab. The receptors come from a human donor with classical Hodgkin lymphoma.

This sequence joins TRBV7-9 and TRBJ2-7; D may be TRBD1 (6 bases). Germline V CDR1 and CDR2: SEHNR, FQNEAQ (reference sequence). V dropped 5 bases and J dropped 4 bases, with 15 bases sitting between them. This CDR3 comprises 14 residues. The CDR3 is CASSPQYGQYEQYF. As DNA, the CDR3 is TGTGCCAGCAGCCCTCAATACGGACAGTACGAGCAGTACTTC.

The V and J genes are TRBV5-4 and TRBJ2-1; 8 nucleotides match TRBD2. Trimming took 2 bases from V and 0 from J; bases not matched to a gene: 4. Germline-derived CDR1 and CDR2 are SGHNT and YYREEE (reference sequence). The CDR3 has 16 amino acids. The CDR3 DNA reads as TGTGCCAGCAGCTTAAGGGCGGGGGGCTCCTACAATGAGCAGTTCTTC. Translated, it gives CASSLRAGGSYNEQFF.

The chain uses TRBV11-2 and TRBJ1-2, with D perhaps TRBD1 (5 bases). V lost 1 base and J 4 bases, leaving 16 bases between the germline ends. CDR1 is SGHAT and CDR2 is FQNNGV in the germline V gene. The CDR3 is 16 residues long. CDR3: CASSLAGGERIYGYTF. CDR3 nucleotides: TGTGCCAGCAGCTTAGCCGGGGGGGAGAGAATCTATGGCTACACCTTC.

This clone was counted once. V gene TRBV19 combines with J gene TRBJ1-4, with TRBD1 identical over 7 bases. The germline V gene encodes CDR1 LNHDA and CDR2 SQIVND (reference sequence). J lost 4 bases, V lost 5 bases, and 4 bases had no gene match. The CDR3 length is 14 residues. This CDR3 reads CASSAGQNNEKLFF. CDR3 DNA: TGTGCCAGTAGTGCGGGACAGAATAATGAAAAACTGTTTTTT.

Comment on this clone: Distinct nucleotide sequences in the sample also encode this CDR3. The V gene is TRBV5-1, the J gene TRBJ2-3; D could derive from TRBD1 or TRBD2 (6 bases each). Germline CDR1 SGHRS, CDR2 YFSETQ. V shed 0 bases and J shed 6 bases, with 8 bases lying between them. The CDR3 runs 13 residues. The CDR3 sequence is CASSLGGADTQYF. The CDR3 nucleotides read TGCGCCAGCAGCTTGGGGGGGGCGGATACGCAGTATTTT.

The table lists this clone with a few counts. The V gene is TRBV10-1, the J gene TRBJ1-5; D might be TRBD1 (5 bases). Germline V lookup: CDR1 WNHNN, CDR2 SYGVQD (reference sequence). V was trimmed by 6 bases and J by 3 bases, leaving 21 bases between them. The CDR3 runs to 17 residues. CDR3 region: CASSIYPGTDNNQPQHF. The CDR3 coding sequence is TGCGCCAGCAGCATTTATCCCGGGACGGACAACAATCAGCCCCAGCATTTT.

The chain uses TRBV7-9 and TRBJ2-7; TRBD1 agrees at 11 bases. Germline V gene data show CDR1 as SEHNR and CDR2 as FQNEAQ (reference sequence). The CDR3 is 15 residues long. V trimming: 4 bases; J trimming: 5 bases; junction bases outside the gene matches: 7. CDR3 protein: CASSSWTGGANEQYF. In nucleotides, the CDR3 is TGTGCCAGCAGCTCGTGGACAGGGGGCGCGAACGAGCAGTACTTC.

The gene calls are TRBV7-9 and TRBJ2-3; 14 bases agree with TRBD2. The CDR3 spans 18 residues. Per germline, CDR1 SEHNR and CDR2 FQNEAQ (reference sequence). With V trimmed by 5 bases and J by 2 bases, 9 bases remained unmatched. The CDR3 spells CASSGRTSGGQPTDTQYF. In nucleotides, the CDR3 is TGTGCCAGCAGCGGGAGGACTAGCGGGGGGCAACCCACAGATACGCAGTATTTT. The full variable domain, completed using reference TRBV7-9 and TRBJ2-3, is DTGVSQNPRHKITKRGQNVTFRCDPISEHNRLYWYRQTLGQGPEFLTYFQNEAQLEKSRLLSDRFSAERPKGSFSTLEIQRTEQGDSAMYLCASSGRTSGGQPTDTQYFGPGTRLTVL.

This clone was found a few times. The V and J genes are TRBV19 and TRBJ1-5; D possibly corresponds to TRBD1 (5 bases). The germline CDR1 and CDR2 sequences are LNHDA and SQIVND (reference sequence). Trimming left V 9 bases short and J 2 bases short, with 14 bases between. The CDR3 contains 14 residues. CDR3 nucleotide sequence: TGTGCCAGCAGACGGGGACTTCGCAATCAGCCCCAGCATTTT. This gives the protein CASRRGLRNQPQHF.

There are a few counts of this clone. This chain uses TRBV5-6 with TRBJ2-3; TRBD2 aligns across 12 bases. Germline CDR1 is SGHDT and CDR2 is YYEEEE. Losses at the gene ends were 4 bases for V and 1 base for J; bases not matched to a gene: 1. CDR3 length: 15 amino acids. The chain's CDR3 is CASSLAGGGTDTQYF. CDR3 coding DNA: TGTGCCAGCAGCCTAGCGGGAGGGGGCACAGATACGCAGTATTTT.

The chain's CDR3 is CASSRAFSYNSPLHF. The CDR3 bases are TGCGCCAGCAGCAGAGCTTTCTCCTATAATTCACCCCTCCACTTT. J is TRBJ1-6 and V is TRBV5-1; D is undetermined. This CDR3 has 15 amino acids. Germline assignment: CDR1 SGHRS and CDR2 YFSETQ. V was clipped by 4 bases and J by 0 bases, with 8 bases between them.

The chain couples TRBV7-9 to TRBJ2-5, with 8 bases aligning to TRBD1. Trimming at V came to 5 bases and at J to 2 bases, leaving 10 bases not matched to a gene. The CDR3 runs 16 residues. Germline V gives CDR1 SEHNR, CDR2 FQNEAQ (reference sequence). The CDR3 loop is CASSASRDRRQETQYF. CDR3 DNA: TGTGCCAGCAGCGCCAGCCGGGACAGGAGACAAGAGACCCAGTACTTC.

This CDR3 is CASSRTAGIQGDTQYF. The CDR3 DNA reads as TGTGCCAGCAGTCGCACGGCGGGCATACAGGGCGATACGCAGTATTTT. This chain joins TRBV7-3 and TRBJ2-3; perhaps TRBD1 as D (6 bases). V lost 6 bases and J 6 bases, leaving 22 bases between the germline ends. The germline V gene has CDR1 SGHTA and CDR2 FQGTGA. The CDR3 runs to 16 residues.

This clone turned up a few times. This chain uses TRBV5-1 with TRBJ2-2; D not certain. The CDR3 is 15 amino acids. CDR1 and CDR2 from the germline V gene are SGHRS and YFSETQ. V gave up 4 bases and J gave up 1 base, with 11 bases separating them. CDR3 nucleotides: TGCGCCAGCAGCCGCGGACGGTGGAACACCGGGGAGCTGTTTTTT. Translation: CASSRGRWNTGELFF.

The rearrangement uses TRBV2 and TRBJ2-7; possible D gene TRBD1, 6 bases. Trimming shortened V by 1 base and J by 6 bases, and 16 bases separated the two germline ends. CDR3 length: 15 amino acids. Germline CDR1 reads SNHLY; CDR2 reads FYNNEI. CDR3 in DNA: TGTGCCAGCAGTGAAGAGGGGGTGGGTGCGAGCGAGCAGTACTTC. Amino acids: CASSEEGVGASEQYF.

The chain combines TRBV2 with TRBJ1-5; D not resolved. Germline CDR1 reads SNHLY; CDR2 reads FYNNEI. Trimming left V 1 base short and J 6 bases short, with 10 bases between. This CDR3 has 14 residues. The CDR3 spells CASSEEGSGQPQHF. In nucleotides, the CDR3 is TGTGCCAGCAGTGAAGAGGGAAGCGGTCAGCCCCAGCATTTT.

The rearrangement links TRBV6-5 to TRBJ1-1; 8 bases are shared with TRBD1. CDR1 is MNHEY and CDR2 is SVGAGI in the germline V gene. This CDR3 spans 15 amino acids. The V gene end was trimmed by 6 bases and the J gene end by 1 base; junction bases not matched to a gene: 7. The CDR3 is CASRDRDRRNTEAFF. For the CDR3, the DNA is TGTGCCAGCAGGGACCGGGACAGGAGGAACACTGAAGCTTTCTTT.

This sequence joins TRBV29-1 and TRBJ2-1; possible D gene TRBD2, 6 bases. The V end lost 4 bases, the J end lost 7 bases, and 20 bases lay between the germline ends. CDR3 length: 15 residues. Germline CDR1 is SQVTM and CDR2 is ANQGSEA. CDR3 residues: CSVGGDFLRRNEQFF. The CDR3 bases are TGCAGCGTTGGAGGGGACTTCTTAAGGAGGAATGAGCAGTTCTTC.

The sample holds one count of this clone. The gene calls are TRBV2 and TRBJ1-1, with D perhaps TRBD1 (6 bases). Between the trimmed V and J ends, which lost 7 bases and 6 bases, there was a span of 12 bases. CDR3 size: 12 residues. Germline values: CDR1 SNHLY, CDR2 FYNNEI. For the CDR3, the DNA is TGTGCCAGCATCTTTAGGGGGGCTGAAGCTTTCTTT. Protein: CASIFRGAEAFF. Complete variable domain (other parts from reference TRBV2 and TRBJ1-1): EPEVTQTPSHQVTQMGQEVILRCVPISNHLYFYWYRQILGQKVEFLVSFYNNEISEKSEIFDDQFSVERPDGSNFTLKIRSTKLEDSAMYFCASIFRGAEAFFGQGTRLTVV.

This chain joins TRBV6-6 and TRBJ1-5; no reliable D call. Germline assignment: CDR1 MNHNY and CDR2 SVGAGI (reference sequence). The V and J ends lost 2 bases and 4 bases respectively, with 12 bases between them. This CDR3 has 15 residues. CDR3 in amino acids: CASSYPEVLNQPQHF. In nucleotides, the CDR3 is TGTGCCAGCAGTTACCCCGAAGTTCTAAATCAGCCCCAGCATTTT.

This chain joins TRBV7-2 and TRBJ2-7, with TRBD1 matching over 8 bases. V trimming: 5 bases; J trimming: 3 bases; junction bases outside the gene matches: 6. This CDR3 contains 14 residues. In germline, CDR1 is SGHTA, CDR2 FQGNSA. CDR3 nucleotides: TGTGCCAGCAGCCATCGGACAGGGAACTACGAGCAGTACTTC. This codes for CASSHRTGNYEQYF.

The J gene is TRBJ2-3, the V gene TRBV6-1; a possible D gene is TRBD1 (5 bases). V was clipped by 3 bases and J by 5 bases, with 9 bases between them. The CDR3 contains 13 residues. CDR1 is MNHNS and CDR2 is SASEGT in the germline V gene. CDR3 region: CASSEAGLDTQYF. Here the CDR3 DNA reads TGTGCCAGCAGTGAGGCAGGGCTAGATACGCAGTATTTT.

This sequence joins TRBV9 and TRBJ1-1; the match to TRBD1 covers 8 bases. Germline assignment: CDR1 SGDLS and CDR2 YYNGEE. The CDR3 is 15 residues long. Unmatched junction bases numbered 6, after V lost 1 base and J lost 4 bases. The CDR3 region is CASSVTGQGGTEAFF. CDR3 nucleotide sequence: TGTGCCAGCAGCGTAACCGGACAGGGCGGCACTGAAGCTTTCTTT. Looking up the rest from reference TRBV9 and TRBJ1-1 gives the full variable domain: DSGVTQTPKHLITATGQRVTLRCSPRSGDLSVYWYQQSLDQGLQFLIQYYNGEERAKGNILERFSAQQFPDLHSELNLSSLELGDSALYFCASSVTGQGGTEAFFGQGTRLTVV.

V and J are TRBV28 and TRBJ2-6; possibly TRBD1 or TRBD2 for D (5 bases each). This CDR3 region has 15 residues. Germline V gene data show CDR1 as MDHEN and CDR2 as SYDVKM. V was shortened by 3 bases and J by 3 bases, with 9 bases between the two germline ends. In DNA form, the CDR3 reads TGTGCCAGCAGTTTTCGGGGCTTTGGGGCCAACGTCCTGACTTTC. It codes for CASSFRGFGANVLTF.

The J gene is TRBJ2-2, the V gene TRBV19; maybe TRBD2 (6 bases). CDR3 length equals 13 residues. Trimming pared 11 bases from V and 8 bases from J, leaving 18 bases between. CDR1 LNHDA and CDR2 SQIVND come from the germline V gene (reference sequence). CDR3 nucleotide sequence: TGTGCCGCTGTTGAGCGGGCGGGAGGGGAGCTGTTTTTT. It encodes CAAVERAGGELFF.

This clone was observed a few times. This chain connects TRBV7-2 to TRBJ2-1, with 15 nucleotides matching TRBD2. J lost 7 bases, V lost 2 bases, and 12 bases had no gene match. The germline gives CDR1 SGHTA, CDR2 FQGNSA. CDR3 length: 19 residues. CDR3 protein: CASSLFHGLAGGPGNEQFF. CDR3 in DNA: TGTGCCAGCAGCTTATTCCATGGACTAGCGGGGGGGCCGGGTAATGAGCAGTTCTTC.